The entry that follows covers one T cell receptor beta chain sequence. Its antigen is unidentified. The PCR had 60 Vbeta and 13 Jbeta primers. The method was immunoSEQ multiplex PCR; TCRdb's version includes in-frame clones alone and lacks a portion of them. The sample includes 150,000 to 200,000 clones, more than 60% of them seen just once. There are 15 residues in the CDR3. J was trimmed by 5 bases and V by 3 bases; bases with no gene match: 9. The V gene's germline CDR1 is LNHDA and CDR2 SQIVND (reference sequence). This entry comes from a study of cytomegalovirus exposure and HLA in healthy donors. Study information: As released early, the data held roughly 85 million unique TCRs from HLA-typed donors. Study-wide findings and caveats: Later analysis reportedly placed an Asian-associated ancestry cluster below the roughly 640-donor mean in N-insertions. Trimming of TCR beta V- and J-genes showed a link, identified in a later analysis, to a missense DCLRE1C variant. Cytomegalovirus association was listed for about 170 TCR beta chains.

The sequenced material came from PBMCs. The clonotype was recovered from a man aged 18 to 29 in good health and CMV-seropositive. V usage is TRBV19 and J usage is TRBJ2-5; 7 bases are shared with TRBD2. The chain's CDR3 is CASSMGGAPEETQYF. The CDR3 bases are TGTGCCAGTAGTATGGGAGGGGCGCCCGAGGAGACCCAGTACTTC. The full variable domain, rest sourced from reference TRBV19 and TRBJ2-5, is DGGITQSPKYLFRKEGQNVTLSCEQNLNHDAMYWYRQDPGQGLRLIYYSQIVNDFQKGDIAEGYSVSREKKESFPLTVTSAQKNPTAFYLCASSMGGAPEETQYFGPGTRLLVL.